Detailed here is one T cell receptor beta chain. This sample is part of a study of blood T cell repertoires in COVID-19. Overall study: Sites in the United States, Italy and Spain provided acute and convalescent COVID-19 samples. Nucleic acid was either cDNA or gDNA, and it came from T cells, B-cell-depleted T cells, or PBMCs.

V shed 3 bases and J shed 7 bases, with 19 bases lying between them. This CDR3 has 15 amino acids. Germline V lookup: CDR1 MNHEY, CDR2 SMNVEV (reference sequence). Methods used by the authors: Quantification of nucleated cells was approximated via reference gene primer amplification. The method was immunoSEQ multiplex PCR; TCRdb's version includes in-frame clones alone and lacks a portion of them. The V and J calls and the clone size are those of that table, but D and trimming were determined from the DNA. The sample includes 55,000 to 60,000 clones, 70% to 90% seen only once; the top ten take roughly 4.7%.

The receptor's source is a man aged 40-50 years with active COVID-19. The sample consisted of peripheral blood. The chain carries TRBV27 and TRBJ2-7, with D possibly matching TRBD1 (5 bases). This CDR3 is CASSFGPGLSLEQYF. In DNA, the CDR3 is TGTGCCAGCAGTTTTGGGCCAGGGCTTTCTCTGGAGCAGTACTTC.